The 17 T cell receptor beta chains in this list originate from one sample, sequenced in a study of CD8+ T cells in alopecia areata. Isolated RNA was reverse transcribed into cDNA used as the sequencing template. Method: immunoSEQ multiplex PCR; TCRdb's copy keeps in-frame clones and lacks some. Of approximately 150,000 clones in the sample, more than 45% are singletons; the top ten hold 6.5% to 7.5%. Sequenced material: CD4+ T cells sorted from blood. The receptor set was obtained from a human donor with alopecia areata.

There are a few counts of this clone. The CDR3 coding sequence is TGTGCCAGCAGCGATACTAGCGGGGTATACGAGCAGTACTTC. As protein: CASSDTSGVYEQYF. V and J are TRBV6-6 and TRBJ2-7; 10 bases line up with TRBD2. The CDR3 has 14 residues. CDR1 is MNHNY and CDR2 is SVGAGI in the germline V gene (reference sequence). V shed 6 bases, J shed 4 bases, and the junction held 6 bases outside the gene matches.

The rearrangement uses TRBV2 and TRBJ2-5, with D possibly being TRBD2 (5 bases). The CDR3 totals 15 residues. The germline V and J ends were trimmed by 7 bases and 1 base, with 16 bases remaining between them. Germline V lookup: CDR1 SNHLY, CDR2 FYNNEI. CDR3 residues: CASTGLGRIQETQYF. CDR3 DNA sequence: TGTGCCAGCACGGGGTTGGGCCGTATCCAAGAGACCCAGTACTTC.

A remark on this clone: This specimen includes other DNA sequences encoding the same CDR3. The chain has TRBV28 and TRBJ2-6; a possible D gene is TRBD1 (6 bases). This CDR3 spans 15 amino acids. Trimming removed 1 base at V and 2 bases at J, with 6 bases between. Germline CDR1 is MDHEN and CDR2 is SYDVKM. The CDR3 DNA sequence: TGTGCCAGCAGTTTATCAGGGGCTGGGGCCAACGTCCTGACTTTC. Protein: CASSLSGAGANVLTF.

This clone was picked up a small number of times. The chain has TRBV29-1 and TRBJ2-5; 7 positions match TRBD2. Germline V gene lookup returns CDR1 SQVTM and CDR2 ANQGSEA. The J segment lost 4 bases and the V segment lost 5 bases, leaving 10 bases of the junction unmatched. The CDR3 covers 14 residues. CDR3 loop: CSVKARLAVETQYF. In DNA, the CDR3 is TGCAGCGTTAAGGCGAGACTAGCAGTAGAGACCCAGTACTTC.

The V gene is TRBV11-2, the J gene TRBJ2-7; D gene uncertain. CDR1 is SGHAT and CDR2 is FQNNGV in the germline V gene. V shed 2 bases and J shed 2 bases, with 16 bases lying between them. CDR3 length: 16 residues. Here the CDR3 DNA reads TGTGCCAGCAGCTTATCGCGCGCCGCAGCAACCTACGAGCAGTACTTC. The encoded protein is CASSLSRAAATYEQYF.

This chain joins TRBV29-1 and TRBJ2-5; D uncertain. Trimming removed 0 bases at V and 1 base at J, with 6 bases between. Germline V gene sequence: CDR1 SQVTM, CDR2 ANQGSEA. The CDR3 sequence is 13 residues long. In DNA, the CDR3 is TGCAGCGTTGAAGACTACCTCCAAGAGACCCAGTACTTC. It translates to CSVEDYLQETQYF.

J is TRBJ2-7 and V is TRBV5-4; D possibly corresponds to TRBD2 (5 bases). From germline, CDR1 is SGHNT and CDR2 YYREEE (reference sequence). The CDR3 length is 14 residues. V was clipped by 0 bases and J by 5 bases, with 12 bases between them. The CDR3 here is CASSLGRETHEQYF. DNA of the CDR3: TGTGCCAGCAGCTTGGGACGGGAAACCCACGAGCAGTACTTC.

This clone was seen only a few times. This sequence joins TRBV5-1 and TRBJ2-3, with 8 positions matching TRBD1. Trimming cost V 0 bases and J 6 bases; bases outside gene matches: 9. The germline V gene has CDR1 SGHRS and CDR2 YFSETQ. The CDR3 runs 16 residues. CDR3 region: CASSLAGQGRTDTQYF. CDR3 coding DNA: TGCGCCAGCAGCTTGGCAGGACAGGGACGGACGGATACGCAGTATTTT.

The chain carries TRBV2 and TRBJ2-1, with a possible D match to TRBD1 (5 bases). The CDR3 runs 12 residues. In germline, CDR1 is SNHLY, CDR2 FYNNEI. Trimming stripped 3 bases from V and 8 bases from J, with 8 bases between. CDR3 residues: CASSDQGYEQFF. Here the CDR3 DNA reads TGTGCCAGCAGTGACCAGGGATATGAGCAGTTCTTC.

J is TRBJ2-2 and V is TRBV9, with D unresolved. V was cut by 2 bases and J by 7 bases, with 6 bases left in between. There are 12 residues in the CDR3. Germline V gene data show CDR1 as SGDLS and CDR2 as YYNGEE. This chain's CDR3 is CASSVGGGELFF. Here the CDR3 DNA reads TGTGCCAGCAGCGTCGGTGGCGGGGAGCTGTTTTTT.

This clone has a handful of counts. The chain recombines TRBV10-3 with TRBJ2-7, with D possibly called TRBD1 or TRBD2 (6 bases each). The V end lost 8 bases, the J end lost 4 bases, and 18 bases lay between the germline ends. CDR1 is ENHRY, CDR2 SYGVKD, per germline. The CDR3 length is 14 residues. CDR3 residues: CAICPGGGTYEQYF. The CDR3 nucleotides read TGTGCCATCTGCCCCGGGGGCGGGACGTACGAGCAGTACTTC.

The V call is TRBV9, the J call TRBJ2-3; 9 bases match TRBD2. After removal of 4 bases from V and 2 bases from J, the junction contained 8 bases not matched to a gene. CDR1 and CDR2 from the germline V gene are SGDLS and YYNGEE. The CDR3 has 16 amino acids. CDR3 in amino acids: CASSPLAGGSTDTQYF. The CDR3 region has the DNA TGTGCCAGCAGCCCCTTGGCGGGAGGGTCCACAGATACGCAGTATTTT.

V and J are TRBV29-1 and TRBJ2-7; D remains ambiguous. The CDR3 spans 13 residues. Trimming cost V 1 base and J 5 bases, with 12 bases left between them. The germline V gene encodes CDR1 SQVTM and CDR2 ANQGSEA. Here the CDR3 reads CSVEVRRADEQYF. DNA of the CDR3: TGCAGCGTTGAAGTGCGTCGGGCGGACGAGCAGTACTTC.

This clone was counted a few times. The gene calls are TRBV5-1 and TRBJ2-3; no clear D. V gave up 1 base and J gave up 4 bases, with 10 bases separating them. Germline V CDR1 and CDR2: SGHRS, YFSETQ. This CDR3 spans 14 amino acids. The CDR3 is CASSLSFLADTQYF. The DNA of the CDR3 is TGCGCCAGCAGCTTGAGTTTTCTAGCAGATACGCAGTATTTT.

The chain joins TRBV27 to TRBJ2-2; the D gene is possibly TRBD1 (7 bases). The ends were cut back, 6 bases at V and 6 bases at J, with 8 bases in the middle. CDR3 size: 12 residues. Germline V gene lookup returns CDR1 MNHEY and CDR2 SMNVEV (reference sequence). The CDR3 nucleotides read TGTGCCAGCAGCAGGGGGGCCGGGGAGCTGTTTTTT. As protein: CASSRGAGELFF.

The rearrangement joins TRBV30 to TRBJ2-1; tentatively, D is TRBD2 (6 bases). V was pared by 4 bases and J by 4 bases, with 17 bases between. This CDR3 is built from 15 residues. Germline lookup yields CDR1 GTSNPN and CDR2 SVGIG (reference sequence). The CDR3 DNA reads as TGTGCCTGGACCACTCATCCGGGAGCTTACAATGAGCAGTTCTTC. Translation gives CAWTTHPGAYNEQFF.

The chain's CDR3 is CASRRQGSGYGYTF. CDR3 coding DNA: TGTGCCAGCAGACGACAGGGGAGCGGGTATGGCTACACCTTC. The rearrangement uses TRBV7-9 and TRBJ1-2, with 8 nucleotides matching TRBD1. Germline CDR1 is SEHNR and CDR2 is FQNEAQ (reference sequence). The CDR3 totals 14 residues. With 6 bases clipped from V and 5 bases from J, the junction kept 8 bases outside the gene matches.